This T cell receptor (beta chain) was recovered during a study of blood T cell repertoires in COVID-19 (dated by TCRdb to between 2020 and 2021). Background for the entire study: The collaborator samples originated in the United States, Italy and Spain and spanned the acute and convalescent phases of COVID-19. Samples came from the ongoing ImmuneRACE study (first 160 participants) plus 1,254 subjects from 6 global collaborators. The repertoires were made available in a free public database intended to serve as a resource for research on the immune response to SARS-CoV-2. A de-identified subject ID, COVID-19 status, age in years and sex were almost always included in the sample metadata. The dataset comprised deeply sampled blood TCRbeta repertoires from subjects exposed to, actively infected with, or recovered from COVID-19. The material from the prospective study consisted of cDNA or gDNA derived from T cells, B-cell-depleted T cells, or PBMCs. Where available, HLA class I and class II types were taken from metadata supplied by the sample provider and were not determined by assay-based typing.

Collaborating institutions collected whole blood in K2EDTA tubes following their own protocols. For TCRbeta analysis, collaborator samples were shipped as frozen whole blood, as isolated PBMCs, or as DNA extracted from either sample type. TCRbeta CDR3 regions were amplified from genomic DNA using the immunoSEQ Assay, a bias-controlled multiplex PCR. The source study handled its data this way. Within the assay, amplification of reference gene primers was used to estimate how many nucleated cells each sample contained. To quantify the absolute abundance of each unique TCRbeta CDR3 rearrangement, sequence reads were collapsed and filtered. For each sample, productive Simpson clonality was calculated by taking the square root of Simpson's diversity index across productive rearrangements. The table was pulled from immuneACCESS by TCRdb, which kept in-frame rearrangements only. Such tables lose some clones; where checked, under half of the loss comes from unresolved V genes, and the rest has no known cause. V and J calls and clone size are copied from that table; D and trimming were computed from the DNA. This sample lists 130,000 to 150,000 clones; less than 85% were detected once. Approximately 5.8% of the sample lies in the top ten.

The investigation overall reported the following: Clinical and demographic metadata were provided uncurated, with the amount varying by source and participant.

In regard to this clone: The antigen it binds to is not known. Base qualities are missing; no much larger clone stands one base away.

Sequences SGHTA (CDR1) and FQGNSA (CDR2) are obtained from the germline V gene. Relative to germline, V is missing 1 base and J is missing 0 bases, with 11 bases of the junction outside any gene match. The CDR3 contains 19 residues, cysteine and phenylalanine counted. CDR3 DNA is the only sequence kept; it has 57 bases, read in frame from the first base. The TCR originated in a human donor in a cohort sampled during active COVID-19. The chain is made from TRBV7-2 and TRBJ2-1; 8 bases in the junction line up with TRBD2. Sequencing was performed on peripheral blood. CDR3 sequence: CASSLVSLSGVSSYNEQFF. The DNA reads TGTGCCAGCAGCTTAGTATCCCTTAGCGGGGTCAGCTCCTACAATGAGCAGTTCTTC.